This T cell receptor beta chain was found in a study of shared clonotypes between healthy human individuals. All donors were Caucasian adults living in Nashville, Tennessee. The genomic DNA of each subset was split evenly across several immunoSEQ plates. Replicate PCRs from sorted subsets contained approximately 190 ng DNA, which is roughly 30,000 T cell genomes. The table came from immunoSEQ multiplex PCR; TCRdb's copy has only in-frame clones and leaves some out. The table records 2 million to 2.5 million clones, more than 90% of them present only once. Overall study results and limits: Investigators collected only blood, and repertoires in tissues likely differ.

This CDR3 region has 15 residues. The J segment lost 4 bases and the V segment lost 1 base, leaving 3 bases of the junction unmatched. Germline CDR1 reads MNHEY; CDR2 reads SMNVEV (reference sequence). Details on this clone: Antigen: not known.

The sequence was obtained from a man between 18 and 35 years old in good health. The sample was naive CD4+ T cells sorted from blood. Sample subset: CD45RA+ positively selected. J is TRBJ2-7 and V is TRBV27; 11 bases map to TRBD2. CDR3: CASSLYTSGGYEQYF. The CDR3 DNA reads as TGTGCCAGCAGTTTATATACTAGCGGGGGATACGAGCAGTACTTC.